This section outlines one T cell receptor (beta chain) sequence together with its context. It has no known antigen specificity. The record has no base qualities; no much larger clone is one base away. This sample is part of a study of blood T cells in healthy people across ages (dated by TCRdb to the mid-2010s). Regarding the complete study: In model experiments, roughly one uniquely barcoded TCR beta cDNA molecule per two T cells was captured by template switching. The study measured age-related changes in TCR beta repertoire diversity using deep sequencing normalized with unique cDNA molecular identifiers. The donors were divided into four age groups: young (average around 17 years), middle-aged (about 39), aged (about 62) and long-lived (82). To avoid experimental bias, donors of different ages were spread randomly across the sequencing lanes. Two additional independent replicas of 1 million unique cDNA reads from the same blood draw were analyzed for two donors (one aged 18 to 29 and one aged 80 or older). Summary of the overall study and its limitations: Estimates of total diversity from one million sequenced T cells were regarded as lower bounds and underestimates. The long-lived group showed more naive CD4+ T cells, fewer expanded clones and increased TCR diversity than the aged group, suggesting age selection. Observed TCR beta diversity per million T cells fell roughly linearly with age, and a significant reduction was already apparent by age about 43. Because donor CMV infection status was unknown, age-related changes in expanded clonotypes were potentially confounded. The percentage of naive T cells measured by flow cytometry correlated strongly with observed TCR beta diversity. Conclusive comparison of naive and antigen-experienced compartments was prevented by the profiling of bulk unsorted PBMCs.

Libraries came from 5' RACE. Sequencing took place on an Illumina HiSeq 2500. A second PCR of roughly 6 to 11 cycles was run with a J-beta primer mix and a sample-barcoded 5' primer. A template-switch 5' adaptor carrying 12 random nucleotides introduced a unique molecular identifier onto each TCR beta cDNA molecule. Each sample yielded at least 2.5 million CDR3-containing paired-end reads. First-strand cDNA synthesis was performed from all RNA using the Mint cDNA synthesis kit, with priming by a TRBC-specific oligonucleotide. Following uracil-DNA glycosylase treatment, all cDNA underwent a first 18-cycle PCR with the universal primers M1SS and BC2_uni_R. The paper's processing steps were these. Each sample was normalized by randomly selecting 1 million high-quality reads, each carrying a distinct molecular identifier. Instead of being binned into consensus sequences, reads with shared molecular identifiers were discarded. MiTCR, run with a Q25 quality threshold and the strictest error-elimination algorithm, handled CDR3 identification, clonotype clustering and error correction. A nonparametric unseen species model with Euler transformation was used to estimate lower-bound total TCR beta diversity. Clones were called with MiXCR by TCRdb after fastp trimmed the public reads at Q25, and only in-frame beta chains were retained. Each record represents a unique CDR3 protein, reported with the most common genes and DNA among its rows. Clone size and V and J calls follow TCRdb, not the original study. The sample yields fewer than 2,000,000 distinct CDR3 sequences; roughly 30% were counted once. The ten largest account for 11% of the sample.

For CDR1 and CDR2, the germline V gene (reference sequence) lists PRHDT and FYEKMQ. V loses 3 bases, J loses 7 bases, and the germline ends lie 18 bases apart. The CDR3 starts with the cysteine, ends with the phenylalanine, and has 16 residues. Solely the CDR3 DNA is kept, with 48 bases framed from the first base. The donors were a few dozen Caucasian individuals from Russia, aged 6 to 90 years, who were systemically healthy. Each donor gave roughly 9.5 milliliters of peripheral blood, collected into EDTA-treated Vacutainer tubes. Ficoll-Paque density-gradient centrifugation was used to isolate PBMCs, with at least 6.5 million per sample. Total RNA was extracted from PBMCs with Trizol reagent, with at least 6 micrograms obtained per sample. The percentages of naive CD45RAhigh/CD27high T cells were determined by flow cytometry on a PBMC aliquot from every donor.

The clonotype was recovered from a woman between 25 and 40 years old in good health. This receptor chain uses TRBV13 and TRBJ2-2; the D segment is perhaps TRBD1 or TRBD2, each sharing 5 matched bases. Source material: blood. In nucleotide form, the sequence is TGTGCCAGCAGCTTCTCGGGGCGCGGGTATGGCGGGGAGCTGTTTTTT. It is translated as CASSFSGRGYGGELFF.